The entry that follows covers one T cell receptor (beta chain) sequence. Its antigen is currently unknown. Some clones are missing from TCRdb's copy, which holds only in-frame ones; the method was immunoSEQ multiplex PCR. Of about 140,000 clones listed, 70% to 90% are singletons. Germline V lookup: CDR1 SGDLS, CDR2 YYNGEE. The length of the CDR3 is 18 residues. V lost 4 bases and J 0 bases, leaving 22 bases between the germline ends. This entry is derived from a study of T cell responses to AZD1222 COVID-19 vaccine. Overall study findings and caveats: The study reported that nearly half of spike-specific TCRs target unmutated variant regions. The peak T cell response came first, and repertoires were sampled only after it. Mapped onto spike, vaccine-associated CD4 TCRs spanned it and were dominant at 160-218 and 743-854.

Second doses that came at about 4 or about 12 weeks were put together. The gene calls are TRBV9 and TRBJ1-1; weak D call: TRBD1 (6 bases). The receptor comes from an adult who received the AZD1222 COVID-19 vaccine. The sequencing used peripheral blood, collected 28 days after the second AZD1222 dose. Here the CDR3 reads CASSPFGLGASMNTEAFF. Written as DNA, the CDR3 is TGTGCCAGCAGCCCATTCGGTTTGGGGGCAAGCATGAACACTGAAGCTTTCTTT.